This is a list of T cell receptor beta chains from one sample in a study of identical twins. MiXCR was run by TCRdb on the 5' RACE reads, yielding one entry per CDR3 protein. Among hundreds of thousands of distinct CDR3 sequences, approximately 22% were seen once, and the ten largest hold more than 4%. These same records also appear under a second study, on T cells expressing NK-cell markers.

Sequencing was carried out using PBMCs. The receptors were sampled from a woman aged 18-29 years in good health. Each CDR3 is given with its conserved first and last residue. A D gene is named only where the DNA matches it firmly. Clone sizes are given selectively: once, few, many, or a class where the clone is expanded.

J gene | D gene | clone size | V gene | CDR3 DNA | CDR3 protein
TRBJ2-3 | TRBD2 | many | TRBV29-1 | TGCAGCGTCCCCCAGGCGGGGGGCATAGATACGCAGTATTTT | CSVPQAGGIDTQYF
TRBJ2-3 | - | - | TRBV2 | TGTGCCAGCAGTGACTACTTTTTAACAGATACGCAGTATTTT | CASSDYFLTDTQYF
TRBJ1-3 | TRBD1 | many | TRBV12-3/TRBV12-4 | TGTGCCAGCAGTCCGATTGACAGGGATGGAAACACCATATATTTT | CASSPIDRDGNTIYF
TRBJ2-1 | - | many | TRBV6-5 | TGTGCCAGCAGTTACTCGATGGTGACCCTTTCCTACAATGAGCAGTTCTTC | CASSYSMVTLSYNEQFF
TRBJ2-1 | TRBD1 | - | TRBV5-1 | TGCGCCAGCAGCTCGGTTTTACCCGGACAGGGCAATGAGCAGTTCTTC | CASSSVLPGQGNEQFF
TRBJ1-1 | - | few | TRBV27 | TGTGCCAGCAGTTTAGTGTCAGGTTACGAAGCTTTCTTT | CASSLVSGYEAFF
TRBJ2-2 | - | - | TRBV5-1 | TGCGCCAGCAGCTGGACGTACACCGGGGAGCTGTTTTTT | CASSWTYTGELFF
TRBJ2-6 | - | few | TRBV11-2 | TGTGCCAGCAGCTTAGAGGAACGCCCAATCTCTGGGGCCAACGTCCTGACTTTC | CASSLEERPISGANVLTF
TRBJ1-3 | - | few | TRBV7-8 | TGTGCCAGCAGCTTAGGGCCCGGTCGGAGCACCATATATTTT | CASSLGPGRSTIYF
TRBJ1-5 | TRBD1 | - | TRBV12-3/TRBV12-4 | TGTGCCAGCCAGGACAGGGGGCGGGGTCAGCCCCAGCATTTT | CASQDRGRGQPQHF
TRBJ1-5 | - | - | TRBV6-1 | TGTGCCAGCACCAGACAGCTTAGCAATCAGCCCCAGCATTTT | CASTRQLSNQPQHF
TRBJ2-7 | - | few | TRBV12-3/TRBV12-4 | TGTGCCAGCAGTTTAGGACCGGCCCGGTACTTC | CASSLGPARYF
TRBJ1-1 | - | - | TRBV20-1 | TGCAGTGCTAGAGTAGGAGGGCGGAACACTGAAGCTTTCTTT | CSARVGGRNTEAFF
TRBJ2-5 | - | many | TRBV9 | TGTGCCAGCAGCGTAGCGGCCCAAGAGACCCAGTACTTC | CASSVAAQETQYF
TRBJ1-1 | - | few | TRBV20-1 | TGCGGAACGCAGGCTGGCACTGAAGCTTTCTTT | CGTQAGTEAFF
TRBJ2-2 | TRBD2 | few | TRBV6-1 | TGTGCCAGCAGCCGCACGGGGGGAGGGCTGAACACCGGGGAGCTGTTTTTT | CASSRTGGGLNTGELFF
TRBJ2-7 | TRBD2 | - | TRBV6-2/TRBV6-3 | TGTGCCAGCAGTTACCCAACTAGCGGGAGTGCCTACGAGCAGTACTTC | CASSYPTSGSAYEQYF
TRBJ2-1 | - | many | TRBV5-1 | TGCGCCAGCAGCTTGGAAGGGTTAACCTACAATGAGCAGTTCTTC | CASSLEGLTYNEQFF